What follows describes a single TCR beta chain. This sample is part of a study of OX40 agonist ivuxolimab in advanced cancers. For the study at large: Prior anti-PD-1, anti-PD-L1 or anti-CTLA-4 therapy was allowed; 40% had some.

Clones were sequenced by immunoSEQ multiplex PCR, and TCRdb holds only the in-frame ones, with some missing. This table holds about 66,000 clones, roughly 80% found once. The V end lost 1 base, the J end lost 0 bases, and 22 bases lay between the germline ends. The length of the CDR3 is 19 residues. Germline V gene data show CDR1 as SEHNR and CDR2 as FQNEAQ (reference sequence). The rearrangement joins TRBV7-9 to TRBJ2-7, with D possibly matching TRBD1 (5 bases). This specimen was CD4+ or CD8+ T cells sorted from blood, taken in a trial of the OX40 agonist ivuxolimab. The TCR sequence derives from an adult with an advanced solid tumor such as melanoma, head and neck, liver or kidney cancer. DNA of the CDR3: TGTGCCAGCAGCTTAGTGATTGCGCTTTCAGGGAAGATCTCCTACGAGCAGTACTTC. It is translated as CASSLVIALSGKISYEQYF.